The clone carrying this TCR beta chain was observed a few times. The CDR3 contains 15 residues. The V and J ends lost 3 bases and 1 base respectively, with 13 bases between them. Germline values: CDR1 DFQATT, CDR2 SNEGSKA (reference sequence). The data are from a study of blood T cell repertoires in COVID-19. Study details: The United States, Italy and Spain provided the acute and convalescent COVID-19 samples.

In the study's own analysis: Estimation of nucleated cell counts was performed using reference gene primer amplification. Sequenced by immunoSEQ multiplex PCR; TCRdb stores in-frame clones only, minus some. V and J calls and clone size follow that table, whereas D and trimming were derived from the DNA. The sample has 250,000 to 350,000 clones, roughly four fifths seen once. The receptor's source is a person between 65 and 79 years old with COVID-19, enrolled during active disease. The sequenced sample consisted of peripheral blood. The chain employs TRBV20-1 and TRBJ1-3; D uncertain. CDR3: CSASEGVTSGNTIYF. CDR3 nucleotide sequence: TGCAGTGCTAGTGAGGGAGTCACTTCTGGAAACACCATATATTTT.